This TCR beta chain was retrieved from a study of neoadjuvant anti-PD-1 for oral cavity cancer (dated by TCRdb to the early 2020s). In terms of the full investigation: Before curative-intent surgical resection, most patients were given three to four biweekly doses of nivolumab at 3 mg/kg. A fourth nivolumab dose was given around day 43 to patients without progression, and definitive surgical resection was performed in those patients on days 50-56. Under RECIST 1.1, a patient counted as a responder if showing complete response, partial response or stable disease, and as a non-responder if showing progression. A 33% response rate was observed in the parent correlative cohort, in which more than ten patients were included. Overall study results and their limits: Only a few patients per response group were included in the TCR analyses, and the authors called for validation in larger cohorts. Higher pretreatment blood Treg/Th17 ratios correlated with both higher pretreatment blood TCRbeta clonality and lower post-treatment tumor TCRbeta clonality. After neoadjuvant nivolumab, significantly higher T cell clonality (Gini index) was found within PBMCs in non-responders than in responders.

This specimen's time point label, interpreted: after neoadjuvant nivolumab, at surgical resection. Patients were newly diagnosed with stage II-IVA oral cavity squamous cell carcinoma and had received no prior systemic or radiation treatment. Everyone in the cohort had locally advanced, HPV-negative oral cavity squamous cell carcinoma. Peripheral blood mononuclear cells were analyzed directly, without maintenance or expansion in culture. The samples were drawn from a longitudinal correlative study tied to a single-arm phase II trial testing neoadjuvant nivolumab in oral cavity squamous cell carcinoma. Subject-matched pre- and post-treatment PBMCs and tumors from three responders and three non-responders underwent genomic DNA-based TCRbeta sequencing. Peripheral blood mononuclear cells were collected before nivolumab treatment and again after treatment, at the time of surgery. The Maxwell RSC DNA from Cells kit was used to extract genomic DNA from PBMCs.

V sheds 0 bases and J sheds 5 bases, leaving 12 bases between their ends. Taken from the germline V gene, the CDR1 and CDR2 loops are SGHRS and YFSETQ. Its CDR3 holds 15 amino acids, cysteine through phenylalanine. The only DNA kept is the CDR3, 45 bases in frame from the first base. For deep sequencing, each PBMC sample was run in six replicates, with libraries mostly built from roughly 460 ng of input genomic DNA. TCRbeta libraries were prepared with the immunoSEQ hsTCRbeta kit according to the manufacturer's instructions. The finished libraries were brought together in one pool at approximately 3 nM, which was then read using an Illumina NovaSeq 6000 S4 flow cell. The authors' analysis ran thus. Raw data preprocessing and quality control were performed with the immunoSEQ Analyzer. The analysis was restricted to productive rearrangements, with each unique CDR3 amino acid sequence defining a clonotype. Repertoire clonality was estimated as the Gini-Simpson index, which was computed with the R package tcR. Student's t test was used to compare Gini indices, while Pearson correlation assessed associations with tumor size change. This immuneACCESS table, as held by TCRdb, lists in-frame sequences with V and J called but not all clones. Of the missing ones, under half trace to an unresolved V gene in checked studies; the others have no known cause. The V and J calls and clone size are taken from that table; D and trimming were inferred from the DNA. A total of tens of thousands of clones appear in this sample, about three quarters of them only once. Clones ranked in the top ten supply approximately 5% of the sample.

Notes on this clone: The target of this receptor is not known. Qualities for individual bases were not recorded, and no much larger clone is one base off.

This clonotype originated in a person aged 35 to 85 with oral cavity squamous cell carcinoma. The chain links TRBV5-1 with TRBJ2-1; the D gene is unclear. The sample consisted of PBMCs, taken after nivolumab (anti-PD-1) treatment. The CDR3 here reads CASSLGASSNNEQFF. The base sequence is TGCGCCAGCAGCTTGGGAGCGAGCAGTAACAATGAGCAGTTCTTC. Reference TRBV5-1 and TRBJ2-1 genes cover what lies past the CDR3, so the full variable domain is KAGVTQTPRYLIKTRGQQVTLSCSPISGHRSVSWYQQTPGQGLQFLFEYFSETQRNKGNFPGRFSGRQFSNSRSEMNVSTLELGDSALYLCASSLGASSNNEQFFGPGTRLTVL.